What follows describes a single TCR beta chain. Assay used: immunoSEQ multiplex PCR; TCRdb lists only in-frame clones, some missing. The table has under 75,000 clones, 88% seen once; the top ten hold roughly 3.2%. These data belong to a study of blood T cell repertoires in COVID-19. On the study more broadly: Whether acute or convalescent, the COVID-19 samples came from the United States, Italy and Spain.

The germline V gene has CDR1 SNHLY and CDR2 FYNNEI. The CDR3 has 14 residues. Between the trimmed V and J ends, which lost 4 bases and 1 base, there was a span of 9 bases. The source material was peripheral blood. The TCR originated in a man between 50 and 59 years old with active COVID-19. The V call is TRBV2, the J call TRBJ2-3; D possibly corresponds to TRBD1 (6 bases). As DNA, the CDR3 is TGTGCCAGCAGTGGGAGGACAGGCACAGATACGCAGTATTTT. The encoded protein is CASSGRTGTDTQYF.